These 30 T cell receptor beta chains originate from one sample sequenced in a study of T cell clonality in common variable immunodeficiency. No antigens are known for them. Whole-study findings and limits: Common variable immunodeficiency TCR beta sequences reportedly had fewer deletions and N-nucleotide insertions.

Profiling relied on immunoSEQ multiplex PCR, and the TCRdb table lists in-frame clones only, not all of them. This set yields some 22,000 clones and no singletons; the top ten hold 8.9%. The sequenced sample consisted of peripheral blood mononuclear cells. These receptors were collected from a human donor with common variable immunodeficiency.

CDR3 loop: CASARDRGYEQYF. The sequenced part of the CDR3 DNA is TGTGCCAGCGCCCGGGACAGGGGGTACGAG. The chain has TRBV2 and TRBJ2-7; TRBD1 agrees at 11 bases. The read terminates 3 residues ahead of where the CDR3 ends, so the germline J gene completes it. This CDR3 is built from 13 residues. With V trimmed by 8 bases and J by 4 bases, 4 bases remained unmatched. Germline CDR1 reads SNHLY; CDR2 reads FYNNEI.

This clone was seen only a few times. The read ends 3 residues before the CDR3 terminus; that terminus is restored from the germline J gene. The V and J genes are TRBV7-2 and TRBJ2-4; a weak D match, TRBD1 (7 bases). The V gene lost 5 bases and the J gene lost 7 bases, with 12 bases spanning the gap. The CDR3 has 13 amino acids. Germline values: CDR1 SGHTA, CDR2 FQGNSA. Here the CDR3 reads CASSGGTVNIQYF. The CDR3 DNA, read in part, is TGTGCCAGCAGCGGCGGGACAGTGAACATT. Complete variable domain (other parts from reference TRBV7-2 and TRBJ2-4): GAGVSQSPSNKVTEKGKDVELRCDPISGHTALYWYRQSLGQGLEFLIYFQGNSAPDKSGLPSDRFSAERTGGSVSTLTIQRTQQEDSAVYLCASSGGTVNIQYFGAGTRLSVL.

This clone came up a few times. Read sequence stops 3 residues before the CDR3 end, and the germline J gene provides the missing end. V gene TRBV6-2 or TRBV6-3 combines with J gene TRBJ1-4; 9 bases line up with TRBD1. The CDR3 totals 15 residues. The V gene end was trimmed by 5 bases and the J gene end by 8 bases; junction bases not matched to a gene: 9. Germline assignment: CDR1 MNHEY and CDR2 SVGEGT. The CDR3 region is CASSKTGGDPEKLFF. The CDR3 bases that were read are TGTGCCAGCAGTAAAACAGGGGGCGATCCAGAAAAA.

In regard to this clone: The sequenced fragment ends 3 residues before the CDR3 boundary, so the rest is inferred from the germline J gene. The chain uses TRBV19 and TRBJ2-2; TRBD2 agrees at 11 bases. V lost 3 bases and J lost 0; bases outside the gene matches: 9. This CDR3 region has 19 residues. Germline V CDR1 and CDR2: LNHDA, SQIVND (reference sequence). CDR3 DNA, as far as it was read: TGTGCCAGTAGTATTTTTCCGACTAGCGGGATGACGAACACCGGGGAG. Translating it yields CASSIFPTSGMTNTGE. The CDR3, in full, reads CASSIFPTSGMTNTGELFF. The full variable domain, in which reference TRBV19 and TRBJ2-2 provide the parts outside the CDR3, is DGGITQSPKYLFRKEGQNVTLSCEQNLNHDAMYWYRQDPGQGLRLIYYSQIVNDFQKGDIAEGYSVSREKKESFPLTVTSAQKNPTAFYLCASSIFPTSGMTNTGELFFGEGSRLTVL.

This clone has ten or more counts. The read ends 3 residues early relative to the CDR3; the germline J gene fills the gap. V and J are TRBV30 and TRBJ2-1, with 12 bases identical to TRBD2. CDR1 GTSNPN and CDR2 SVGIG come from the germline V gene (reference sequence). Trimming at V came to 3 bases and at J to 8 bases, leaving 14 bases not matched to a gene. The CDR3 has 17 amino acids. CDR3 bases read: TGTGCCTGGAGCGAGGGGCTAGCGGGAGGGTCTGGGTATGAG. This codes for CAWSEGLAGGSGYE. The CDR3 in its entirety is CAWSEGLAGGSGYEQFF. Based on the CDR3 plus reference TRBV30 and TRBJ2-1, the full variable domain is SQTIHQWPATLVQPVGSPLSLECTVEGTSNPNLYWYRQAAGRGLQLLFYSVGIGQISSEVPQNLSASRPQDRQFILSSKKLLLSDSGFYLCAWSEGLAGGSGYEQFFGPGTRLTVL.

This clone was observed many times. Read sequence stops 3 residues before the CDR3 end, and the germline J gene provides the missing end. The chain combines TRBV2 with TRBJ1-1; tentatively, D is TRBD1 (5 bases). The V and J ends lost 4 bases and 4 bases respectively, with 10 bases between them. CDR1 is SNHLY and CDR2 is FYNNEI in the germline V gene. The length of the CDR3 is 13 residues. The sequenced part of the CDR3 DNA is TGTGCCAGCAGTGTAGGGGAAGGCACTGAA. Its protein is CASSVGEGTE. From start to end, the CDR3 is CASSVGEGTEAFF.

This clone was counted between two and nine times. The observed sequence ends 3 residues before the CDR3 terminus, with the missing tail filled in from the germline J gene. The chain is built from TRBV5-1 and TRBJ1-1; D is unresolved. Per germline, CDR1 SGHRS and CDR2 YFSETQ. The CDR3 sequence is 14 residues long. V shed 0 bases and J shed 0 bases, with 6 bases lying between them. The CDR3: CASSLESMNTEAFF. The sequenced CDR3 bases are TGCGCCAGCAGCTTGGAGAGCATGAACACTGAA.

This clone occurred a few times. The observed sequence ends 3 residues before the CDR3 terminus, with the missing tail filled in from the germline J gene. This rearrangement joins TRBV19 to TRBJ1-1; unclear D gene. Trimming shortened V by 5 bases and J by 1 base, and 5 bases separated the two germline ends. CDR3 size: 12 residues. CDR1 is LNHDA, CDR2 SQIVND, per germline (reference sequence). This chain's CDR3 is CASSLQNTEAFF. The sequenced part of the CDR3 DNA is TGTGCCAGTAGTTTACAGAACACTGAA.

This clone was counted many times. The read ends 3 residues early relative to the CDR3; the germline J gene fills the gap. J is TRBJ1-1 and V is TRBV7-9; D is possibly TRBD1 (6 bases). Trimming left V 1 base short and J 5 bases short, with 11 bases between. The germline V gene encodes CDR1 SEHNR and CDR2 FQNEAQ (reference sequence). The CDR3 loop spans 14 amino acids. The DNA read from the CDR3 is TGTGCCAGCAGCTTAGGCGGACAGAGGACTGAA. This codes for CASSLGGQRTE. The full CDR3 reads CASSLGGQRTEAFF.

This clone has more than one count but fewer than ten. The read is 3 residues too short to cover the CDR3 end, so that end is filled in from the germline J gene. The chain is built from TRBV18 and TRBJ1-2, with D possibly being TRBD1 (6 bases). Germline-derived CDR1 and CDR2 are KGHSH and LQKENI. V lost 1 base and J lost 3, with 12 bases in between. The CDR3 covers 15 residues. CDR3 bases read: TGTGCCAGCTCACCACGCCAGGGGATTGACTATGGC. Protein: CASSPRQGIDYG. The whole CDR3 protein reads CASSPRQGIDYGYTF.

Many counts were recorded for this clone. The read ends 3 residues before the CDR3 terminus; that terminus is restored from the germline J gene. This chain uses TRBV7-9 with TRBJ2-3; tentatively, D is TRBD2 (5 bases). Trimming removed 5 bases at V and 6 bases at J, with 12 bases between. CDR3 size: 13 residues. Germline loops: CDR1 SEHNR, CDR2 FQNEAQ (reference sequence). Partial CDR3 DNA: TGTGCCAGCAGCCGAAGAACTAGTGATACG. Translation gives CASSRRTSDT. The CDR3 as a whole reads CASSRRTSDTQYF. Full variable domain (rest looked up from reference TRBV7-9 and TRBJ2-3): DTGVSQNPRHKITKRGQNVTFRCDPISEHNRLYWYRQTLGQGPEFLTYFQNEAQLEKSRLLSDRFSAERPKGSFSTLEIQRTEQGDSAMYLCASSRRTSDTQYFGPGTRLTVL.

This clone was found many times. Sequencing ends 3 residues short of the CDR3 end; the germline J gene provides the rest. This specimen includes other DNA sequences encoding the same CDR3. V and J are TRBV7-6 and TRBJ2-7, with 10 bases aligning to TRBD1. The V segment lost 2 bases and the J segment 5 bases; nucleotides outside the gene matches: 3. The CDR3 loop spans 14 amino acids. Looked up from germline, CDR1 is SGHVS and CDR2 is FNYEAQ. The CDR3 DNA, read in part, is TGTGCCAGCAGCTTAACGGGACAGGGGAACGAG. Protein product: CASSLTGQGNE. The full CDR3 protein is CASSLTGQGNEQYF.

This clone was seen repeatedly, ten times or more. A much larger clone lies one base from this, so it may be a read error. The read terminates 3 residues ahead of where the CDR3 ends, so the germline J gene completes it. The chain is built from TRBV3-1 (or the pseudogene TRBV3-2) and TRBJ2-1; possible D gene TRBD1, 6 bases. The CDR3 extends over 16 amino acids. CDR1 is LGHDT, CDR2 YNNKEL, per germline (reference sequence). CDR3 protein: CTSQRDIGIPYNEQFF. The sequenced CDR3 bases are TGTACCAGTCAAAGGGACATTGGGATCCCCTACAATGAG.

This clone was seen a few times. The read falls 3 residues short of the CDR3 end, and the missing part is taken from the germline J gene. The chain combines TRBV5-1 with TRBJ1-1; possibly TRBD1 for D (6 bases). Trimming shortened V by 4 bases and J by 6 bases, and 16 bases separated the two germline ends. The CDR3 is 14 amino acids. CDR1 and CDR2 (germline): SGHRS, YFSETQ. Partial CDR3 DNA: TGCGCCAGCAGCGGGACGGCAGGGGTCGCTGAA. It encodes CASSGTAGVAE. The CDR3 reads in full as CASSGTAGVAEAFF.

This clone was observed a few times. The CDR3 end lies 3 residues beyond the end of the read and is filled in from the germline J gene. The chain combines TRBV20-1 with TRBJ2-7; 7 nucleotides match TRBD1. CDR3 length: 12 amino acids. With V trimmed by 5 bases and J by 4 bases, 5 bases remained unmatched. Germline CDR1 is DFQATT and CDR2 is SNEGSKA (reference sequence). The sequenced CDR3 bases are TGCAGTGCTCCGAGACAGGGTTACGAG. Translating it yields CSAPRQGYE. The whole CDR3 protein is CSAPRQGYEQYF.

This clone came up a few times. The read stops 3 residues short of the end of the CDR3; the missing end is completed from the germline J gene. The chain recombines TRBV13 with TRBJ1-1; 9 bases are a match to TRBD1. CDR3 size: 17 residues. Germline CDR1 is PRHDT and CDR2 is FYEKMQ (reference sequence). The ends lost 5 bases at V and 5 bases at J; junction bases unmatched: 15. The CDR3 bases that were read are TGTGCCAGCAGCAAACGGGACAGGGTACGGGGACGGACTGAA. Amino acid sequence: CASSKRDRVRGRTE. The complete CDR3 protein is CASSKRDRVRGRTEAFF.

This clone was seen ten or more times. Read coverage stops 3 residues before the CDR3 terminus; the germline J gene supplies the remainder. The rearrangement joins TRBV18 to TRBJ1-6, with no clear D. This CDR3 has 14 residues. The V end was cut by 3 bases, the J end by 10 bases, with 13 bases between. Germline-derived CDR1 and CDR2 are KGHSH and LQKENI. CDR3 protein: CASSPRASGSPLHF. The sequenced part of the CDR3 DNA is TGTGCCAGCTCACCCCGGGCCAGCGGCTCACCC. Full variable domain (rest looked up from reference TRBV18 and TRBJ1-6): NAGVMQNPRHLVRRRGQEARLRCSPMKGHSHVYWYRQLPEEGLKFMVYLQKENIIDESGMPKERFSAEFPKEGPSILRIQQVVRGDSAAYFCASSPRASGSPLHFGNGTRLTVT.

The sample holds a few counts of this clone. The read ends 3 residues shy of where the CDR3 ends; the end is completed using the germline J gene. V and J are TRBV2 and TRBJ2-6; TRBD1 matches at 10 bases. V lost 2 bases and J lost 2; bases outside the gene matches: 3. Germline assignment: CDR1 SNHLY and CDR2 FYNNEI. The CDR3 extends over 17 amino acids. CDR3 amino acids: CASSETTGGAGANVLTF. CDR3 DNA (partial): TGTGCCAGCAGTGAAACGACAGGGGGCGCTGGGGCCAACGTC.

This clone has at least ten counts. The CDR3 is cut off 3 residues early in the read; its end comes from the germline J gene. The rearrangement joins TRBV19 to TRBJ1-4; the D gene is possibly TRBD1 (6 bases). Germline CDR1 reads LNHDA; CDR2 reads SQIVND (reference sequence). The V gene lost 6 bases and the J gene lost 7 bases, with 15 bases spanning the gap. This CDR3 has 14 residues. The CDR3 loop reads CASRGLGQIEKLFF. CDR3 bases read: TGTGCCAGTAGGGGCCTTGGACAGATTGAAAAA.

Of note for this clone: With the read ending 3 residues before the CDR3 end, the germline J gene is used to fill in that end. The chain links TRBV19 to TRBJ1-1; possibly TRBD1 for D (6 bases). The CDR3 extends over 15 amino acids. Germline CDR1 reads LNHDA; CDR2 reads SQIVND (reference sequence). CDR3 sequence reads: CASSIDRGASGGAFF. The DNA read from the CDR3 is TGTGCCAGTAGTATCGACCGGGGGGCATCAGGCGGG. Together with reference TRBV19 and TRBJ1-1, the CDR3 gives the full variable domain: DGGITQSPKYLFRKEGQNVTLSCEQNLNHDAMYWYRQDPGQGLRLIYYSQIVNDFQKGDIAEGYSVSREKKESFPLTVTSAQKNPTAFYLCASSIDRGASGGAFFGQGTRLTVV.

A few counts support this clone. The read ends 3 residues before the CDR3 terminus; that terminus is restored from the germline J gene. The chain combines TRBV5-1 with TRBJ2-1, with D possibly TRBD1 on 6 matching bases. Trimming took 4 bases from V and 5 from J, leaving 16 bases between them. The length of the CDR3 is 15 residues. Germline V CDR1 and CDR2: SGHRS, YFSETQ. CDR3 bases read: TGCGCCAGCAGCGGGGACACAACATTTAACAATGAG. Amino acids: CASSGDTTFNNE. The entire CDR3 reads CASSGDTTFNNEQFF.

This clone was seen a few times. The read terminates 3 residues before the CDR3 end, so the remaining end is supplied by the germline J gene. The chain links TRBV5-1 to TRBJ2-6, with unresolved D. The CDR3 is made up of 15 amino acids. Germline V lookup: CDR1 SGHRS, CDR2 YFSETQ. Trimming cost V 0 bases and J 4 bases, with 8 bases left between them. CDR3 bases read: TGCGCCAGCAGCTTGGAATCAGAAGGGGCCAACGTC. It yields the protein CASSLESEGANV. The complete CDR3 sequence is CASSLESEGANVLTF.

This clone has more than one count but fewer than ten. The DNA ends 3 residues before the CDR3 does, and the rest of the CDR3 is filled in from the germline J gene. This chain connects TRBV6-1 to TRBJ2-7, with TRBD2 matching 13 bases. The CDR3 is 15 amino acids. V shed 4 bases and J 2 bases; nucleotides not matched to a gene: 2. The germline V gene has CDR1 MNHNS and CDR2 SASEGT. CDR3 region: CASSVGLAGAYEQYF. The CDR3 bases that were read are TGTGCCAGCAGTGTCGGACTAGCGGGAGCCTACGAG.

As regards this clone: Sequencing ends 3 residues short of the CDR3 end; the germline J gene provides the rest. The V gene is TRBV5-1, the J gene TRBJ2-2; D gene ambiguous. The germline V gene has CDR1 SGHRS and CDR2 YFSETQ. V was cut by 0 bases and J by 7 bases, with 10 bases left in between. The CDR3 is made up of 14 amino acids. The CDR3 loop reads CASSLGTSHGELFF. The sequenced part of the CDR3 DNA is TGCGCCAGCAGCTTGGGTACATCGCACGGGGAG.

In its sample, this clone was seen a few times. One junction end does not reproduce the germline sequence, and a read error may be involved. From the germline J gene comes the end of the CDR3, since the read stops 3 residues before it. The chain is built from TRBV2 and TRBJ2-2; the match to TRBD2 covers 8 bases. There are 16 residues in the CDR3. The germline V gene has CDR1 SNHLY and CDR2 FYNNEI. Incomplete CDR3 DNA: TGTGCCAGCAGTGATGGTTATAGCGGGAACCCCGGGGAG. This translates into CASSDGYSGNPGE. In full, the CDR3 is CASSDGYSGNPGELFF.

This clone was seen a handful of times. The CDR3 end falls 3 residues outside the read, so it is completed with the germline J gene. The chain combines TRBV19 with TRBJ1-5; TRBD1 is a possible D gene (6 bases). CDR3 length: 20 residues. Germline V gene lookup returns CDR1 LNHDA and CDR2 SQIVND (reference sequence). With 5 bases removed from V and 2 bases from J, the gap between germline ends came to 28 bases. The covered CDR3 bases are TGTGCCAGTAGTTTTCCCGGGACAAAGGCTTTGGGAATCGGCAATCAGCCC. As protein: CASSFPGTKALGIGNQP. In full, the CDR3 reads CASSFPGTKALGIGNQPQHF.

As regards this clone: The read halts 3 residues ahead of the CDR3 end, with the missing end drawn from the germline J gene. The chain joins TRBV5-1 to TRBJ2-5; D not certain. Trimming pared 0 bases from V and 4 bases from J, leaving 10 bases between. In germline, CDR1 is SGHRS, CDR2 YFSETQ. The CDR3 loop spans 14 amino acids. The CDR3 reads CASSLATPGETQYF. CDR3 DNA, as far as it was read: TGCGCCAGCAGCTTGGCGACTCCTGGAGAGACC.

This clone has more than one count but fewer than ten. Partial CDR3 DNA: TGTGCCAGCAGCCTCAGCGGGAGAGAGACC. Protein sequence: CASSLSGRET. The complete CDR3 reads CASSLSGRETQYF. This chain joins TRBV5-6 and TRBJ2-5; 8 bases are shared with TRBD2. The read ends 3 residues shy of where the CDR3 ends; the end is completed using the germline J gene. Germline CDR1 reads SGHDT; CDR2 reads YYEEEE. With V trimmed by 4 bases and J by 4 bases, 3 bases remained unmatched. The CDR3 is made up of 13 amino acids.

A word on this clone: The read gets to within 3 residues of the CDR3 end, and the germline J gene fills in the rest. V and J are TRBV7-2 and TRBJ2-7; D remains unclear. Trimming cost V 3 bases and J 0 bases, with 9 bases left between them. The CDR3 runs to 14 residues. Germline CDR1 is SGHTA and CDR2 is FQGNSA. CDR3 amino acids: CASSFMSLSYEQYF. CDR3 DNA (partial): TGTGCCAGCAGCTTCATGAGCCTCTCCTACGAG.

This clone was seen ten or more times. The read finishes 3 residues shy of the CDR3 end, and the germline J gene is used to complete it. The V gene is TRBV5-1, the J gene TRBJ1-6; TRBD1 aligns across 9 bases. The CDR3 is made up of 14 amino acids. Germline trimming cut 4 bases from V and 11 bases from J; bases unmatched to any gene: 7. The germline V gene has CDR1 SGHRS and CDR2 YFSETQ. The CDR3 loop reads CASSLPGQGAPLHF. The DNA read from the CDR3 is TGCGCCAGCAGCCTACCGGGACAGGGAGCACCC.